The clone carrying this T cell receptor (beta chain) was counted a few times. Its antigen is not identified. Construction of the TCRbeta library involved unique molecular identifiers. TCRdb re-called the PCR reads with MiXCR, one entry per CDR3 protein. This sample has about 400,000 distinct CDR3 sequences, with 15% to 20% found just once. These data are taken from a study of T-cell reconstitution after alpha-beta-depleted transplantation in children. Trimming at V came to 7 bases and at J to 2 bases, leaving 13 bases not matched to a gene. The CDR3 runs to 17 residues. Findings of the study overall: The study traced high day-60 TCRbeta diversity in some patients to surviving recipient T cells and thymic progenitors. Among T cells one year after transplant, newly produced cells accounted for most counts and diversity. Several hundred graft clones that had expanded were reportedly the source of alpha-beta T cells about two months after transplant.

V gene TRBV12-3 or TRBV12-4 combines with J gene TRBJ2-3, with 9 positions matching TRBD2. The source was PBMCs, mostly from graft donor cells, collected 360 days after TCRalphabeta/CD19-depleted stem cell transplant. The receptor was isolated from a boy under two years old who had a stem cell transplant for Wiskott-Aldrich syndrome, so the T cells may come from the graft donor. CDR3 sequence (DNA): TGTGCCAGCACCCAGATTAGCGGGGGCCACGACACAGATACGCAGTATTTT. Residues: CASTQISGGHDTDTQYF.